This T cell receptor (beta chain) was sequenced for a study of blood T cell repertoires in COVID-19. As for the study in general: Whether acute or convalescent, the COVID-19 samples came from the United States, Italy and Spain. T cells, B-cell-depleted T cells, or PBMCs provided the cDNA or gDNA that served as material.

Authors' data handling: It was from reference gene primer amplification that nucleated cell counts were estimated. Here immunoSEQ multiplex PCR was the method, and the copy in TCRdb shows in-frame clones only, minus some. That table gives V, J and clone size, and the DNA gave D and trimming. The sample includes 200,000 to 250,000 clones, approximately 83% seen only once; the top ten take 3% to 3.5%. This CDR3 contains 13 residues. Germline CDR1 is ENHRY and CDR2 is SYGVKD. Trimming cost V 6 bases and J 1 base, with 9 bases left between them. The receptor's source is a woman aged 25-40 years who had recovered from COVID-19. The sample comprised peripheral blood. J is TRBJ1-1 and V is TRBV10-3; possibly TRBD1 for D (6 bases). CDR3 sequence: CAIRLDRNTEAFF. In nucleotides, the CDR3 is TGTGCCATCAGGTTGGACAGGAACACTGAAGCTTTCTTT.